This is a list of T cell receptor beta chains from one sample in a study of cytomegalovirus exposure and HLA in healthy donors. Sequencing used immunoSEQ multiplex PCR; TCRdb keeps in-frame clones, though not all of them. The sample consists of fewer than 200,000 clones, 80% to 90% of them appearing once. Sequencing was done on a sample of PBMCs. Receptor source: a young man in good health and CMV-seropositive. Each CDR3 is given with its conserved first and last residue. Clone size appears in some rows only: once, few, many, or a class for an expanded clone.

V	J	size	CDR3
TRBV2	TRBJ2-7	.	CASSEGGLAGGFYEQYF
TRBV5-1	TRBJ1-2	.	CASSDRDRASGYTF
TRBV18	TRBJ1-5	.	CASSPDGPGVNQPQHF
TRBV7-2	TRBJ1-1	.	CASSLADRGMTEAFF
TRBV30	TRBJ1-2	.	CAWSGQNNYGYTF
TRBV5-1	TRBJ2-7	.	CASSPEAQGYEQYF
TRBV11-3	TRBJ1-1	.	CASALGASNTEAFF
TRBV19	TRBJ2-2	.	CASSLAGTTNTGELFF
TRBV6-5	TRBJ1-1	.	CASGPRLGGLSEAFF
TRBV7-9	TRBJ2-1	few	CSSRSTSHEQFF
TRBV5-1	TRBJ2-1	.	CASTGTSAYNEQFF
TRBV30	TRBJ2-2	.	CAWRATGSGTGELFF
TRBV7-9	TRBJ1-5	.	CASSFQGNQPQHF
TRBV6-1	.	once	CASRGNLAYEQYF